The text below deals with one T cell receptor beta chain. This entry comes from a study of OX40 agonist ivuxolimab in advanced cancers. Some clones are missing from TCRdb's copy, which holds only in-frame ones; the method was immunoSEQ multiplex PCR. The sample yields some 63,000 clones, roughly nine tenths seen once. The ends lost 1 base at V and 0 bases at J; junction bases unmatched: 7. Per the germline V gene, CDR1 is SGHVS and CDR2 is FNYEAQ. CDR3 length: 17 amino acids. The clonotype originates from an adult with an advanced solid tumor such as melanoma, head and neck, liver or kidney cancer. The rearrangement uses TRBV7-6 and TRBJ2-3, with 7 bases aligning to TRBD1. This sample comprised CD4+ or CD8+ T cells sorted from blood, obtained in a trial of the OX40 agonist ivuxolimab. The CDR3: CASSLGQTGSSTDTQYF. CDR3 sequence (DNA): TGTGCCAGCAGCTTAGGACAGACAGGGTCTAGCACAGATACGCAGTATTTT.